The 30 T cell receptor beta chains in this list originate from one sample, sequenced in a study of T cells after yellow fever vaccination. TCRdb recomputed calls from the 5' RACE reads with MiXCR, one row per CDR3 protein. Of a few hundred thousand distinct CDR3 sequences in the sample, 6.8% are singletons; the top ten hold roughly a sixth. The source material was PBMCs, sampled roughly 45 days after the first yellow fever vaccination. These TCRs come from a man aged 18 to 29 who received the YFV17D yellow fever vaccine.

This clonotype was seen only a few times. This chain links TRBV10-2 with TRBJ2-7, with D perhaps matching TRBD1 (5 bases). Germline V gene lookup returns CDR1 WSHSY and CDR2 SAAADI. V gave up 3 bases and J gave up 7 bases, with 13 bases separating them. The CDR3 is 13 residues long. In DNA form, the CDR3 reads TGCGCCAGCAGTGAAACAGGTCCCTGGGAGCAGTACTTC. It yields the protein CASSETGPWEQYF.

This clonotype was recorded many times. CDR3 bases: TGTGCCAGCAGTTGGGACAACACAGATACGCAGTATTTT. It is translated as CASSWDNTDTQYF. The genes are TRBV6-5 and TRBJ2-3; maybe TRBD1 (6 bases). Germline V gives CDR1 MNHEY, CDR2 SVGAGI. There are 13 residues in the CDR3. Deletions cut 4 bases from V and 2 bases from J, with 7 bases between.

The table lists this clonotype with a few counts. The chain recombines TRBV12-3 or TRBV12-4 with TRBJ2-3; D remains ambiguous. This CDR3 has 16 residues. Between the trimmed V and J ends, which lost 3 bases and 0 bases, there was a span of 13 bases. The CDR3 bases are TGTGCCAGCAGTTTCGAACGGAGTGCTAGCACAGATACGCAGTATTTT. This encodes CASSFERSASTDTQYF.

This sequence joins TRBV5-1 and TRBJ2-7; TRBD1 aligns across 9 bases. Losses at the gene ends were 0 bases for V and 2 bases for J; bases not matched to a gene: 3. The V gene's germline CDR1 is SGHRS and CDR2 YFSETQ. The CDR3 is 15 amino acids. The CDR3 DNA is TGCGCCAGCAGCTTGGAGGACAGGGGACCCTACGAGCAGTACGTC. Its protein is CASSLEDRGPYEQYV.

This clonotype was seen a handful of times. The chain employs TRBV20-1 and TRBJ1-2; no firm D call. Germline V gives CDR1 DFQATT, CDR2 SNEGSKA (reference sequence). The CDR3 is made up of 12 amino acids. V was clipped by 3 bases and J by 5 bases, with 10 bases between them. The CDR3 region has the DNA TGCAGTGCTAGCCGACTTGGGTATGGCTACACCTTC. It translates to CSASRLGYGYTF.

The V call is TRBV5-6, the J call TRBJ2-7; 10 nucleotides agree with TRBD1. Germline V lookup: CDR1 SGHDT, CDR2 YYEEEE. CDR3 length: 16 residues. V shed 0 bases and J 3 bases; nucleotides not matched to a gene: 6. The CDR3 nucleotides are TGTGCCAGCAGCTTGGCTGGACAGGGGGTCGGCTACGAGCAGTACTTC. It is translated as CASSLAGQGVGYEQYF.

The CDR3, as DNA: TGTGCCAGCAGCCCCTCTGGGGGGTCTGAAGCTTTCTTT. Translating gives CASSPSGGSEAFF. This sequence joins TRBV7-9 and TRBJ1-1, with D possibly TRBD1 on 5 matching bases. The germline CDR1 and CDR2 sequences are SEHNR and FQNEAQ (reference sequence). With 5 bases removed from V and 6 bases from J, the gap between germline ends came to 13 bases. CDR3 length equals 13 residues.

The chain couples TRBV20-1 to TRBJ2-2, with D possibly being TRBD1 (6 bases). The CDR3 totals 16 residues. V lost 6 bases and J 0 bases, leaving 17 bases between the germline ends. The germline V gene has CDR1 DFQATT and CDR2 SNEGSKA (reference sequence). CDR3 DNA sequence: TGCAGTGCGCCCACCCAGGACAGCGCGAACACCGGGGAGCTGTTTTTT. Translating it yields CSAPTQDSANTGELFF.

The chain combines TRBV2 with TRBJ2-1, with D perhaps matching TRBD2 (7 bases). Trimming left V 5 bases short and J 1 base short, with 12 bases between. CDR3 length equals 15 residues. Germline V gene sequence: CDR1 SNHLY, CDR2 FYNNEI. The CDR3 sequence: CASSNGGPSYNEQFF. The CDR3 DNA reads TGTGCCAGCAGTAACGGGGGGCCATCCTACAATGAGCAGTTCTTC.

The CDR3 region is CASSLGQGGDTQYF. Written as DNA, the CDR3 is TGTGCCAGCAGCTTAGGGCAGGGTGGAGATACGCAGTATTTT. This rearrangement joins TRBV11-2 to TRBJ2-3, with a weak D call TRBD1 (5 bases). Germline values: CDR1 SGHAT, CDR2 FQNNGV. The length of the CDR3 is 14 residues. Trimming took off 1 base at V and 5 bases at J, with 10 bases between the two ends.

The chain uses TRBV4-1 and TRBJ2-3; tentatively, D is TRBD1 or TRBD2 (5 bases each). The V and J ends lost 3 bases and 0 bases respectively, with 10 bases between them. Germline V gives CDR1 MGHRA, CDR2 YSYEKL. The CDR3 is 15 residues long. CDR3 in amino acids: CASSHRDQSTDTQYF. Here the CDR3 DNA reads TGCGCCAGCAGCCATCGGGACCAGAGCACAGATACGCAGTATTTT.

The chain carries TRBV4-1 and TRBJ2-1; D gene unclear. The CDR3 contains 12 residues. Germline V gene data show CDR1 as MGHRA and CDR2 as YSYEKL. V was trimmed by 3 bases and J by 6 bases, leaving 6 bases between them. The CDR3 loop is CASSHIGNEQFF. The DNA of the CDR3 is TGCGCCAGCAGCCATATAGGCAATGAGCAGTTCTTC.

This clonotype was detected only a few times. CDR3 sequence (DNA): TGCGCCAGCACTCCGGGACAGGGTGGCGCAGATACGCAGTATTTT. It is translated as CASTPGQGGADTQYF. The chain is built from TRBV5-1 and TRBJ2-3; 9 bases are shared with TRBD1. Unmatched junction bases numbered 9, after V lost 6 bases and J lost 4 bases. The germline gives CDR1 SGHRS, CDR2 YFSETQ. The CDR3 has 15 amino acids.

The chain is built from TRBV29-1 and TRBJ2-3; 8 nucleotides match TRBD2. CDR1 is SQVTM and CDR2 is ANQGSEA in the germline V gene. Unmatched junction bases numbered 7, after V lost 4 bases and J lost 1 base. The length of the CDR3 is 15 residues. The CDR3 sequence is CSVVAGGQGTDTQYF. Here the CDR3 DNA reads TGCAGCGTTGTGGCGGGGGGCCAGGGCACAGATACGCAGTATTTT.

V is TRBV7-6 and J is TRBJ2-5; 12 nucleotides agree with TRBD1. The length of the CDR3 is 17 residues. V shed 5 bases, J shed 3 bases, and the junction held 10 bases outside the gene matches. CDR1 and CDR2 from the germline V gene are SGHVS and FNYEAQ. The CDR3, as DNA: TGTGCCAGCAGCCGGGACAGGGGGCGCTTCTCCGAAGAGACCCAGTACTTC. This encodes CASSRDRGRFSEETQYF. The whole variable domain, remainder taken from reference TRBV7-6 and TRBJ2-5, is GAGVSQSPRYKVTKRGQDVALRCDPISGHVSLYWYRQALGQGPEFLTYFNYEAQQDKSGLPNDRFSAERPEGSISTLTIQRTEQRDSAMYRCASSRDRGRFSEETQYFGPGTRLLVL.

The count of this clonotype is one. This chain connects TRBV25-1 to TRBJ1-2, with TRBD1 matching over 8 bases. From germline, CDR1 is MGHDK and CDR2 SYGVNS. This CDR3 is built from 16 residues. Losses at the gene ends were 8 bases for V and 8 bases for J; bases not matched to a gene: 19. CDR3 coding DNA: TGTGCCAGCCAGGGCCCCAGACAGGGGACAGATTGGGGCTACACCTTC. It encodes CASQGPRQGTDWGYTF.

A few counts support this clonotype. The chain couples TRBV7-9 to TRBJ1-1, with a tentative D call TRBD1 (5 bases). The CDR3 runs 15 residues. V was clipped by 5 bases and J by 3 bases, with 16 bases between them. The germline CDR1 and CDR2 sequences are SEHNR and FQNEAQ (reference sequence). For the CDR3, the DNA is TGTGCCAGCAGCGACAGTCCAGGGTGGTACACTGAAGCTTTCTTT. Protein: CASSDSPGWYTEAFF.

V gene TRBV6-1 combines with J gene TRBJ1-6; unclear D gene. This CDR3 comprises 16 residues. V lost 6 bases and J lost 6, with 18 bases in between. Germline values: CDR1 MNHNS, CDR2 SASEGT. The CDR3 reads CASSPLSGSANSPLHF. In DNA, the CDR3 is TGTGCCAGCAGCCCTCTCTCGGGCAGCGCTAATTCACCCCTCCACTTT.

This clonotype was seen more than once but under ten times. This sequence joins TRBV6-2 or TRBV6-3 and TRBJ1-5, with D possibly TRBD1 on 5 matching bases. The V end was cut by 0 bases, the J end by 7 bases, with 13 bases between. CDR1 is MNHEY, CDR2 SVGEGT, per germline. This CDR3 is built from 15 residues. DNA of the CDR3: TGTGCCAGCAGTTACTCGGGGCTAGCTGTGCAGCCCCAGCATTTT. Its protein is CASSYSGLAVQPQHF.

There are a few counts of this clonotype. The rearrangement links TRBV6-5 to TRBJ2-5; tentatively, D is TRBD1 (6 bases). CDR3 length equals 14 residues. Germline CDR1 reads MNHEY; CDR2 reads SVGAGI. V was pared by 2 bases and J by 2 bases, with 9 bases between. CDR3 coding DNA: TGTGCCAGCAGTTACGGGACACCACAAGAGACCCAGTACTTC. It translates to CASSYGTPQETQYF.

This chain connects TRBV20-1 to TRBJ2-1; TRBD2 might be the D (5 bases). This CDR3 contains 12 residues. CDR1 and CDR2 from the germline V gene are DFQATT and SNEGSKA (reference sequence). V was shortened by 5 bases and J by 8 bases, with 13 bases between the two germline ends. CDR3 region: CSAPRTDDEQFF. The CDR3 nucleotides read TGCAGTGCTCCCCGGACTGACGATGAGCAGTTCTTC.

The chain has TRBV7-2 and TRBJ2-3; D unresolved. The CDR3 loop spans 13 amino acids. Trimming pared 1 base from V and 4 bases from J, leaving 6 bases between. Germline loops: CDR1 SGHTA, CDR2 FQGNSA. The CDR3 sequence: CASSLVAADTQYF. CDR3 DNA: TGTGCCAGCAGCTTAGTGGCTGCAGATACGCAGTATTTT.

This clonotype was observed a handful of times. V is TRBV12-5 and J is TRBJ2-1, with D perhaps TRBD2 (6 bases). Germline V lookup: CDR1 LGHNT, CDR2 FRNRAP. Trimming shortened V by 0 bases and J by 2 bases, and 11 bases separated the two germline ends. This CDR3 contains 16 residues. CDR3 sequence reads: CASGLVLGGPYNEQFF. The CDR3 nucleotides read TGTGCTAGTGGTTTGGTACTCGGGGGTCCCTACAATGAGCAGTTCTTC.

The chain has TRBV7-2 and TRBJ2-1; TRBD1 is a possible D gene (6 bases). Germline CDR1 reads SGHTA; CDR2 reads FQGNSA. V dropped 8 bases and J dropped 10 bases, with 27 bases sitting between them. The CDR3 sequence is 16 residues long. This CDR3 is CASAGVLGRGGLEQFF. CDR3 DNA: TGTGCCAGCGCGGGCGTTTTGGGCAGGGGTGGCCTCGAGCAGTTCTTC.

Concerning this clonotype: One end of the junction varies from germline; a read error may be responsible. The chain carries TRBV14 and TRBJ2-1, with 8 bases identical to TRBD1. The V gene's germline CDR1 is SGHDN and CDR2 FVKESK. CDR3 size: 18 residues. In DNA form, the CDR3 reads TGTGCCAGCAGCCAGATAGCGACCCACCAGGGGGCCTACAGTGAGCAGTTCTTC. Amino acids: CASSQIATHQGAYSEQFF.

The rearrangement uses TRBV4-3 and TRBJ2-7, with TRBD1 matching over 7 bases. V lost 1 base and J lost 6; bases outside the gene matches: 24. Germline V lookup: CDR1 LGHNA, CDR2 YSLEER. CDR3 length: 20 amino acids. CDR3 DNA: TGCGCCAGCAGCCAAGCCCTCTCATTTCCCGGGACAGAGAAATCGGGCGAGCAGTACTTC. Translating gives CASSQALSFPGTEKSGEQYF.

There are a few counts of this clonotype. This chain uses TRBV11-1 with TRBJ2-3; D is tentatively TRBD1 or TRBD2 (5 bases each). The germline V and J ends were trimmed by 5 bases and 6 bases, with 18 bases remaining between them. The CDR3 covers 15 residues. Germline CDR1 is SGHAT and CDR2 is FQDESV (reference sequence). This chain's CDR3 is CASSPGTQTLDTQYF. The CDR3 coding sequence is TGTGCCAGCAGCCCCGGGACCCAAACCCTCGATACGCAGTATTTT.

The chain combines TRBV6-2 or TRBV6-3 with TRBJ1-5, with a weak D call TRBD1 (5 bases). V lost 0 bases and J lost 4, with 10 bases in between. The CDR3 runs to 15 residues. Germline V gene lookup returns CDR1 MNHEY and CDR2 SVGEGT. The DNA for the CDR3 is TGTGCCAGCAGTTACTCTGAGACAGAAAATCAGCCCCAGCATTTT. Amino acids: CASSYSETENQPQHF.

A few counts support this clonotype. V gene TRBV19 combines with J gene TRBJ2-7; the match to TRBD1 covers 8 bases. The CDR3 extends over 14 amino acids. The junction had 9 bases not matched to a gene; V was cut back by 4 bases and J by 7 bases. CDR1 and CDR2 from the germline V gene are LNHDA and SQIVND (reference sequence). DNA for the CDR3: TGTGCCAGTAGTACTTGGGACAGGTGGTTGGAGCAGTACTTC. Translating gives CASSTWDRWLEQYF.

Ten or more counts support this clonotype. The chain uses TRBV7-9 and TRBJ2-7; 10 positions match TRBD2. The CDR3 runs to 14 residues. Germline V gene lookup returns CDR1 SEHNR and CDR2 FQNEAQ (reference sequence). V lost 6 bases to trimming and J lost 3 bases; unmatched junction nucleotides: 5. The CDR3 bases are TGTGCCAGCAGTACAAGCGGGGGGGGCTACGAGCAGTACGTC. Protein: CASSTSGGGYEQYV.